Given below is one T cell receptor beta chain in context. V gave up 5 bases and J gave up 5 bases; unmatched junction bases: 10. The CDR3 runs to 16 residues. From germline, CDR1 is SGHVS and CDR2 FNYEAQ. The source of the sample is a study of blood T cell repertoires in COVID-19. TCRdb keeps only in-frame clones here, not all; method: immunoSEQ multiplex PCR. The sample contains approximately 240,000 clones, 80% to 85% of which appear only once. The chain recombines TRBV7-6 with TRBJ2-2; 8 nucleotides match TRBD1. The clonotype was recovered from a woman aged 80 or over with active or convalescent COVID-19. Sequenced input: peripheral blood. The CDR3 loop reads CASSQGAQGRTGELFF. CDR3 nucleotide sequence: TGTGCCAGCAGCCAGGGGGCTCAGGGACGTACCGGGGAGCTGTTTTTT.